These 5 T cell receptor beta chains came from one sample sequenced in a study of prognosis after radiotherapy for stage I lung cancer. The genomic DNA TCR beta CDR3 region underwent two rounds of multiplex PCR. Round one of PCR was performed, and it used primers specific to each TRBV and TRBJ gene. A single record per CDR3 protein comes from TCRdb applying MiXCR to the multiplex PCR reads. The sample has about 16,000 distinct CDR3 sequences, approximately 44% seen once. Source: PBMCs, taken before or after stereotactic body radiation therapy (not recorded which). Receptors were obtained from a donor aged 50 or older with non-small cell lung cancer.

Relative to its sample, this clonotype is medium-sized (0.01 to 0.1%). This sequence joins TRBV12-3 or TRBV12-4 and TRBJ1-2; TRBD1 matches 9 bases. V lost 0 bases to trimming and J lost 4 bases; unmatched junction nucleotides: 3. The CDR3 totals 15 residues. CDR3 sequence reads: CASSLAWGQGYGYTF. The DNA of the CDR3 is TGTGCCAGCAGTTTAGCTTGGGGACAGGGCTATGGCTACACCTTC.

CDR3 nucleotides: TGTGCCAGTAGTATTGGGGCTGCGTATAACACTGAAGCTTTCTTT. Translated: CASSIGAAYNTEAFF. The J gene is TRBJ1-1, the V gene TRBV19, with a tentative D call TRBD1 (5 bases). Germline loops: CDR1 LNHDA, CDR2 SQIVND (reference sequence). Trimming removed 3 bases at V and 2 bases at J, with 13 bases between. The CDR3 is made up of 15 amino acids.

This clonotype was seen a handful of times. An end of the junction differs from the germline gene, which may be a read error. This chain joins TRBV28 and TRBJ1-1; the D is unclear. Germline V gene lookup returns CDR1 MDHEN and CDR2 SYDVKM. CDR3 size: 15 residues. As DNA, the CDR3 is TGTGCCAGTAGTTTAGGAGGATGGGGGAACACTGAAGCTTTCTTT. Translation gives CASSLGGWGNTEAFF.

This clonotype was seen repeatedly, ten times or more. The V and J genes are TRBV12-3 or TRBV12-4 and TRBJ1-3; perhaps TRBD1 as D (6 bases). The CDR3 totals 16 residues. V was cut by 3 bases and J by 0 bases, with 12 bases left in between. As DNA, the CDR3 is TGTGCCAGCAGTTTGGACAGTAGCAACTCTGGAAACACCATATATTTT. Amino acid sequence: CASSLDSSNSGNTIYF.

This clonotype was seen a handful of times. The V and J genes are TRBV6-1 and TRBJ2-3, with 8 nucleotides matching TRBD2. In germline, CDR1 is MNHNS, CDR2 SASEGT. With V trimmed by 3 bases and J by 4 bases, 3 bases remained unmatched. This CDR3 spans 14 amino acids. For the CDR3, the DNA is TGTGCCAGCAGTGACGTGCGGGGGGCAGATACGCAGTATTTT. Translation gives CASSDVRGADTQYF.